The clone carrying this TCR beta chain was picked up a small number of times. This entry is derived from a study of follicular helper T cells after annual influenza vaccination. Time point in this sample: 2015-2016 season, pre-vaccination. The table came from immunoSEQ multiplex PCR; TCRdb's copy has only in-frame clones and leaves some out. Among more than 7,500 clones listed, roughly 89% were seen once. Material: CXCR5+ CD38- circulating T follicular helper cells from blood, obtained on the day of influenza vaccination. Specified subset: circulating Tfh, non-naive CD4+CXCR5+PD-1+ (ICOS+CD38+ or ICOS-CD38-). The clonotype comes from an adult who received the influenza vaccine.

CDR3: CASSLDPGAGGNTIYF. The CDR3 DNA is TGCGCCAGCAGCTTGGATCCGGGGGCGGGAGGAAACACCATATATTTT. This chain links TRBV5-1 with TRBJ1-3; TRBD1 might be the D (6 bases). This CDR3 is 16 amino acids long. The ends were cut back, 0 bases at V and 4 bases at J, with 14 bases in the middle. Germline CDR1 reads SGHRS; CDR2 reads YFSETQ.